Below, 29 T cell receptor beta chains from the same sample are listed, as sequenced in a study of cytotoxic CD8 clonotypes in ibrutinib-treated CLL. Sequenced by immunoSEQ multiplex PCR; TCRdb stores in-frame clones only, minus some. Altogether about 63,000 clones are present, 65% to 75% being singletons, with the ten largest covering about 40%. Sequenced material: PBMCs, taken after 12 months of ibrutinib treatment. These receptors were collected from a human donor with chronic lymphocytic leukemia.

This clone was seen more than once but under ten times. The chain links TRBV7-6 to TRBJ2-2, with D possibly matching TRBD2 (5 bases). The CDR3 extends over 15 amino acids. The germline V gene has CDR1 SGHVS and CDR2 FNYEAQ. The V end lost 2 bases, the J end lost 0 bases, and 7 bases lay between the germline ends. In nucleotides, the CDR3 is TGTGCCAGCAGCTTAACTAGTACGAACACCGGGGAGCTGTTTTTT. Translation: CASSLTSTNTGELFF.

CDR3 in amino acids: CASSVDPSTSGDLNEQFF. DNA for the CDR3: TGTGCCAGCAGCGTAGACCCCTCGACTAGCGGGGATCTCAATGAGCAGTTCTTC. J is TRBJ2-1 and V is TRBV9; TRBD2 matches 11 bases. The CDR3 totals 18 residues. Per germline, CDR1 SGDLS and CDR2 YYNGEE. J gave up 6 bases and V 0 bases, and 11 bases lay outside the gene matches.

This clone has only a few counts. The genes are TRBV15 and TRBJ2-2, with a tentative D call TRBD1 (6 bases). Deletions cut 1 base from V and 7 bases from J, with 13 bases between. Germline V gene data show CDR1 as LNHNV and CDR2 as YYDKDF (reference sequence). This CDR3 contains 15 residues. The CDR3 is CATSRGQVGDGELFF. The CDR3 nucleotides read TGTGCCACCAGCAGAGGACAGGTTGGCGACGGGGAGCTGTTTTTT.

V and J are TRBV5-4 and TRBJ2-7; no definite D call. Germline CDR1 is SGHNT and CDR2 is YYREEE (reference sequence). Trimming removed 2 bases at V and 6 bases at J, with 9 bases between. CDR3 length equals 12 residues. The DNA for the CDR3 is TGTGCCAGCAGCTTCGTTTCAGCCGAGCAGTACTTC. Amino acid sequence: CASSFVSAEQYF.

The chain carries TRBV4-3 and TRBJ2-3; 10 nucleotides line up with TRBD2. This CDR3 spans 14 amino acids. CDR1 is LGHNA, CDR2 YSLEER, per germline. The V segment lost 2 bases and the J segment 5 bases; nucleotides outside the gene matches: 1. The CDR3, as DNA: TGCGCCAGCAGCCAACAGCGGGAGGGAGATACGCAGTATTTT. Encoded protein: CASSQQREGDTQYF.

In its sample, this clone was seen a few times. The chain uses TRBV30 and TRBJ2-1; D unresolved. The CDR3 covers 10 residues. Trimming removed 2 bases at V and 7 bases at J, with 3 bases between. Looked up from germline, CDR1 is GTSNPN and CDR2 is SVGIG (reference sequence). In nucleotides, the CDR3 is TGTGCCTGGAGTAAAAATGAGCAGTTCTTC. It yields the protein CAWSKNEQFF.

This clone was seen more than once but under ten times. CDR3 sequence reads: CASSGENIQYF. CDR3 bases: TGTGCCAGCAGCGGGGAAAACATTCAGTACTTC. The chain uses TRBV7-9 and TRBJ2-4, with unresolved D. The CDR3 consists of 11 residues. V lost 5 bases to trimming and J lost 5 bases, with 4 bases between them. CDR1 and CDR2 (germline): SEHNR, FQNEAQ (reference sequence). The full variable domain, in which reference TRBV7-9 and TRBJ2-4 provide the parts outside the CDR3, is DTGVSQNPRHKITKRGQNVTFRCDPISEHNRLYWYRQTLGQGPEFLTYFQNEAQLEKSRLLSDRFSAERPKGSFSTLEIQRTEQGDSAMYLCASSGENIQYFGAGTRLSVL.

There are a few counts of this clone. The chain joins TRBV4-1 to TRBJ1-1; possibly TRBD1 for D (5 bases). Germline CDR1 MGHRA, CDR2 YSYEKL. The CDR3 loop spans 14 amino acids. The germline V and J ends were trimmed by 0 bases and 6 bases, with 11 bases remaining between them. The CDR3: CASSQDWGGAEAFF. CDR3 nucleotides: TGCGCCAGCAGCCAAGATTGGGGCGGGGCTGAAGCTTTCTTT.

The chain joins TRBV2 to TRBJ2-2; perhaps TRBD1 as D (6 bases). CDR1 is SNHLY and CDR2 is FYNNEI in the germline V gene. Trimming removed 3 bases at V and 1 base at J, with 15 bases between. CDR3 length: 17 amino acids. The CDR3 here is CASSDTYLTGNTGELFF. The DNA for the CDR3 is TGTGCCAGCAGTGATACTTACCTGACAGGGAACACCGGGGAGCTGTTTTTT.

The CDR3: CASSQDRNTEAFF. CDR3 DNA sequence: TGTGCCAGCAGCCAGGACAGGAACACTGAAGCTTTCTTT. The V call is TRBV7-2, the J call TRBJ1-1; D perhaps matches TRBD1 (6 bases). Trimming shortened V by 5 bases and J by 1 base, and 8 bases separated the two germline ends. Germline V lookup: CDR1 SGHTA, CDR2 FQGNSA. The CDR3 contains 13 residues.

This sequence joins TRBV15 and TRBJ1-5; 9 bases are a match to TRBD1. CDR1 and CDR2 from the germline V gene are LNHNV and YYDKDF (reference sequence). This CDR3 has 14 amino acids. V lost 2 bases, J lost 7 bases, and 3 bases stayed unmatched. CDR3 in amino acids: CATSRRTGDQPQHF. The CDR3 DNA reads TGTGCCACCAGCAGACGGACAGGGGACCAGCCCCAGCATTTT.

This clone was detected ten times or more. The chain combines TRBV21-1 with TRBJ2-7; TRBD2 was called by the table and not checked on the DNA. TRBV21-1 is annotated as a pseudogene. This CDR3 is 15 amino acids long. CDR3 region: CASSKAPRGAYEQYF. Written as DNA, the CDR3 is TGTGCCAGCAGCAAAGCCCCTCGGGGGGCCTACGAGCAGTACTTC.

The chain carries TRBV2 and TRBJ1-5; D is ambiguous. CDR3 length: 16 amino acids. Trimming took 2 bases from V and 2 from J, leaving 13 bases between them. Germline-derived CDR1 and CDR2 are SNHLY and FYNNEI. Here the CDR3 DNA reads TGTGCCAGCAGTGAATGGCTGGGAATGGGCAATCAGCCCCAGCATTTT. Amino acid sequence: CASSEWLGMGNQPQHF.

The genes are TRBV6-5 and TRBJ2-2, with D tentatively TRBD1 or TRBD2 (5 bases each). The germline V gene encodes CDR1 MNHEY and CDR2 SVGAGI. V dropped 8 bases and J dropped 4 bases, with 17 bases sitting between them. CDR3 length equals 15 residues. In nucleotides, the CDR3 is TGTGCCAGCGTCCTCGGGACCTCCGGCACCGGGGAGCTGTTTTTT. Protein: CASVLGTSGTGELFF.

This chain uses TRBV28 with TRBJ2-1; 8 bases align to TRBD2. The CDR3 runs to 15 residues. The germline V gene encodes CDR1 MDHEN and CDR2 SYDVKM. V lost 2 bases to trimming and J lost 8 bases; unmatched junction nucleotides: 8. The CDR3 coding sequence is TGTGCCAGCAGTTTAGCCAGCGGGAGTAGCGATGAGCAGTTCTTC. Translation gives CASSLASGSSDEQFF.

The rearrangement uses TRBV7-9 and TRBJ2-7, with D possibly matching TRBD1 (5 bases). V was pared by 2 bases and J by 2 bases, with 10 bases between. The CDR3 consists of 14 residues. Germline-derived CDR1 and CDR2 are SEHNR and FQNEAQ (reference sequence). CDR3 sequence reads: CASSLWTNPYEQYF. CDR3 nucleotide sequence: TGTGCCAGCAGCTTATGGACAAACCCCTACGAGCAGTACTTC.

The chain combines TRBV4-3 with TRBJ2-3; D remains ambiguous. V was pared by 1 base and J by 9 bases, with 11 bases between. The germline gives CDR1 LGHNA, CDR2 YSLEER. The CDR3 contains 13 residues. The CDR3 DNA follows: TGCGCCAGCAGCCAAGGCCCAATTGAAACGCAGTATTTT. Translating gives CASSQGPIETQYF.

This clone was seen more than once but under ten times. The genes are TRBV27 and TRBJ2-3, with TRBD1 identical over 7 bases. The V segment lost 2 bases and the J segment 4 bases; nucleotides outside the gene matches: 0. Germline CDR1 is MNHEY and CDR2 is SMNVEV (reference sequence). This CDR3 contains 13 residues. The CDR3 region has the DNA TGTGCCAGCAGTTTACAGGGGGCAGATACGCAGTATTTT. Encoded protein: CASSLQGADTQYF.

The chain is built from TRBV13 and TRBJ2-3; possibly TRBD1 or TRBD2 for D (6 bases each). CDR1 and CDR2 (germline): PRHDT, FYEKMQ (reference sequence). The V end was cut by 5 bases, the J end by 0 bases, with 12 bases between. This CDR3 region has 15 residues. The CDR3 sequence: CASSPRGGSTDTQYF. As DNA, the CDR3 is TGTGCCAGCAGCCCCCGAGGGGGGAGCACAGATACGCAGTATTTT.

The rearrangement links TRBV11-2 to TRBJ2-7; TRBD2 matches at 9 bases. The CDR3 contains 15 residues. V lost 6 bases, J lost 0 bases, and 6 bases stayed unmatched. CDR1 and CDR2 (germline): SGHAT, FQNNGV. CDR3 coding DNA: TGTGCCAGCAGTCCTAGCGGGGACAGCTCCTACGAGCAGTACTTC. Encoded protein: CASSPSGDSSYEQYF.

J is TRBJ2-3 and V is TRBV20-1; D unresolved. CDR1 is DFQATT and CDR2 is SNEGSKA in the germline V gene (reference sequence). The CDR3 totals 10 residues. V lost 6 bases to trimming and J lost 7 bases, with 8 bases between them. CDR3 in amino acids: CSALAHTQYF. As DNA, the CDR3 is TGCAGTGCCCTGGCGCATACGCAGTATTTT.

The chain couples TRBV29-1 to TRBJ2-3; 8 bases are a match to TRBD2. Germline trimming cut 6 bases from V and 1 base from J; bases unmatched to any gene: 6. This CDR3 comprises 14 residues. Germline V gene data show CDR1 as SQVTM and CDR2 as ANQGSEA. The CDR3 reads CSVGGVGRTDTQYF. The DNA of the CDR3 is TGCAGCGTCGGGGGGGTAGGGCGCACAGATACGCAGTATTTT.

The chain carries TRBV28 and TRBJ1-5; perhaps TRBD1 as D (5 bases). From germline, CDR1 is MDHEN and CDR2 SYDVKM. The CDR3 runs to 14 residues. V gave up 3 bases and J gave up 3 bases, with 9 bases separating them. Written as DNA, the CDR3 is TGTGCCAGCAGTTTGGGGGGGACCAATCAGCCCCAGCATTTT. Residues: CASSLGGTNQPQHF.

V is TRBV6-5 and J is TRBJ1-4, with D unclear. V lost 3 bases and J 0 bases, leaving 8 bases between the germline ends. Looked up from germline, CDR1 is MNHEY and CDR2 is SVGAGI. The CDR3 is 15 residues long. The CDR3 DNA follows: TGTGCCAGCAGTTATAACCCCGCAACTAATGAAAAACTGTTTTTT. This sequence encodes CASSYNPATNEKLFF.

The chain uses TRBV6-5 and TRBJ2-1; D possibly matches TRBD1 or TRBD2 (5 bases each). V was cut by 7 bases and J by 4 bases, with 14 bases left in between. CDR1 is MNHEY, CDR2 SVGAGI, per germline. The CDR3 runs 14 residues. The chain's CDR3 is CASKRGPSYNEQFF. In DNA, the CDR3 is TGTGCCAGCAAAAGGGGACCATCTTACAATGAGCAGTTCTTC.

The table lists this clone with a few counts. CDR3 loop: CAISESQGGVSNEQFF. Here the CDR3 DNA reads TGTGCCATCAGTGAGTCTCAGGGTGGGGTATCCAATGAGCAGTTCTTC. This chain uses TRBV10-3 with TRBJ2-1, with D possibly TRBD1 on 5 matching bases. V was shortened by 0 bases and J by 6 bases, with 15 bases between the two germline ends. In germline, CDR1 is ENHRY, CDR2 SYGVKD. This CDR3 region has 16 residues.

This clone was seen only a few times. The chain recombines TRBV19 with TRBJ1-4; 9 bases align to TRBD1. The V segment lost 5 bases and the J segment 8 bases; nucleotides outside the gene matches: 12. The CDR3 length is 16 residues. The germline CDR1 and CDR2 sequences are LNHDA and SQIVND (reference sequence). CDR3 in amino acids: CASSSRNRGLGEKLFF. Written as DNA, the CDR3 is TGTGCCAGTAGTTCCCGCAACAGGGGGCTCGGGGAAAAACTGTTTTTT. Using reference TRBV19 and TRBJ1-4 for the parts outside the CDR3, the full variable domain is DGGITQSPKYLFRKEGQNVTLSCEQNLNHDAMYWYRQDPGQGLRLIYYSQIVNDFQKGDIAEGYSVSREKKESFPLTVTSAQKNPTAFYLCASSSRNRGLGEKLFFGSGTQLSVL.

This clone was seen once. This sequence joins TRBV5-6 and TRBJ2-3, with TRBD2 matching 14 bases. This CDR3 comprises 19 residues. V lost 1 base and J lost 2; bases outside the gene matches: 9. CDR1 and CDR2 from the germline V gene are SGHDT and YYEEEE. The CDR3 is CASSLRLAGGWGDTDTQYF. The CDR3 coding sequence is TGTGCCAGCAGCTTGCGACTAGCGGGAGGGTGGGGAGACACAGATACGCAGTATTTT. Looking up the rest from reference TRBV5-6 and TRBJ2-3 gives the full variable domain: DAGVTQSPTHLIKTRGQQVTLRCSPKSGHDTVSWYQQALGQGPQFIFQYYEEEERQRGNFPDRFSGHQFPNYSSELNVNALLLGDSALYLCASSLRLAGGWGDTDTQYFGPGTRLTVL.

The V and J genes are TRBV7-8 and TRBJ2-1; 12 bases are shared with TRBD2. The CDR3 contains 20 residues. V dropped 1 base and J dropped 7; count of bases not matched to a gene: 17. Germline V gives CDR1 SGHVS, CDR2 FQNEAQ. The CDR3 region is CASSLEVLAGGPSRGNEQFF. Here the CDR3 DNA reads TGTGCCAGCAGCTTAGAGGTTCTAGCGGGAGGGCCCTCGAGGGGAAATGAGCAGTTCTTC.